The rows below give T cell receptor beta chains drawn from one sample of a study of glioma-infiltrating T cells. TCRdb ran MiXCR on the multiplex PCR reads and lists one entry per CDR3 protein. The sample lists approximately 110,000 distinct CDR3 sequences; around 23% were seen once. The source material was glioma tissue, nonneoplastic brain tissue, or PBMCs (not recorded which). These receptors originate from a human donor with low-grade glioma or glioblastoma, undergoing nonglioma brain surgery, or in good health (not recorded which). Both conserved end residues are part of each CDR3. The D gene is left open where the match is weak. Clone size is given for some rows only: seen once, a few or many times, or a class if the clone is expanded.

V	size	J	D	DNA	CDR3
TRBV7-2	many	TRBJ1-3	NA	TGTGCCAGCAGCTTAGGCAGGGGCTCTGGAAACACCATATATTTT	CASSLGRGSGNTIYF
TRBV5-1	NA	TRBJ2-3	NA	TGCGCCAGCAGCTCAACAGGAAACACAGATATGCAGTATTTT	CASSSTGNTDMQYF
TRBV10-3	many	TRBJ2-1	TRBD1	TGTGCCATCAGTGAGTCGCAGGGGGCAGGAAAAAATGAGCAGTTCTTC	CAISESQGAGKNEQFF
TRBV29-1	NA	TRBJ2-7	NA	TGCAGCGTTGAAGGGGGCGACCTCTACGAGCAGTACTTC	CSVEGGDLYEQYF
TRBV19	many	TRBJ2-1	TRBD2	TGTGCCAGTAGTATTCTGGCGGGAGGATTCGACAATGAGCAGTTCTTC	CASSILAGGFDNEQFF
TRBV2	NA	TRBJ2-3	TRBD2	TGTGCCAGCAGTTGGCCTAGCGGGAGCCAGGTCTACACAGATACGCAGTATTTT	CASSWPSGSQVYTDTQYF
TRBV27	NA	TRBJ1-5	NA	TGTGCCAGCAGTCCCCGGACGACAGGAATTAATCTGCCCCAGCATTTT	CASSPRTTGINLPQHF
TRBV27	many	TRBJ1-2	TRBD1	TGTGCCAGCAGTAAAAGGGACAGGGGGCGTATAGAAGACTATGGCTACACCTTC	CASSKRDRGRIEDYGYTF
TRBV18	once	TRBJ2-1	TRBD2	TGTGCCAGCTCACCAGCGGGACTACCACCTCTGAATGAGCAGTTCTTC	CASSPAGLPPLNEQFF
TRBV7-2	many	TRBJ2-5	NA	TGTGCCAGCAGCCCGGGTAGGGGGATTCAAGAGACCCAGTACTTC	CASSPGRGIQETQYF
TRBV7-2	many	TRBJ2-7	TRBD2	TGTGCCAGCAGCTTGCTAGCGGTCGCCGCCTACGAGCAGTACTTC	CASSLLAVAAYEQYF
TRBV4-1	NA	TRBJ1-6	NA	TGCGCCAGCAGCCAAAATCGGGCTGGGGGCAATTCACCCTTCCACTTT	CASSQNRAGGNSPFHF
TRBV28	many	TRBJ1-5	NA	TGTGCCAGCAGAAAAGGGGATGGAAATCAGCCCCAGCATTTT	CASRKGDGNQPQHF
TRBV29-1	many	TRBJ2-1	TRBD2	TGCAGCGTTGAAGGGAACGGGTGGCGGGGGAGTGAGCAGTTCTTC	CSVEGNGWRGSEQFF
TRBV12-3/TRBV12-4	NA	TRBJ2-3	TRBD2	TGTGCCAGCAGTTCGACCCTTGGACTAGCGAACACAGATACGCAGTATTTT	CASSSTLGLANTDTQYF
TRBV7-2	many	TRBJ1-1	NA	TGTGCCAGCAGCTTAGCTCTGGGGAACACTGAAGCTTTCTTT	CASSLALGNTEAFF
TRBV20-1	many	TRBJ2-1	NA	TGCAGTGCTAGAGACCCCGGGAGCTCCTACAATGAGCAGTTCTTC	CSARDPGSSYNEQFF
TRBV12-3/TRBV12-4	few	TRBJ1-1	NA	TGTGCCAGCAGCCCCAGGGCAGGGATCACTGAAGCTTTCTTT	CASSPRAGITEAFF
TRBV30	NA	TRBJ1-5	NA	TGTGCCTGGAGTCCTAGCCGCAATCAGCCCCAGCATTTT	CAWSPSRNQPQHF
TRBV29-1	NA	TRBJ1-5	NA	TGCAGCGTCGGCCAGGGGAAGAATCAGCCCCAGCATTTT	CSVGQGKNQPQHF
TRBV6-5	NA	TRBJ2-7	TRBD2	TGTGCCAGCAGTTACCCAATAGCGGGAGGGCCCCACGAGCAGTACTTC	CASSYPIAGGPHEQYF
TRBV12-3/TRBV12-4	few	TRBJ1-5	TRBD1	TGTGCCAGCAGTACAGAAGACTGGACAGGGTATGGCAATCAGCCCCAGCATTTT	CASSTEDWTGYGNQPQHF
TRBV9	few	TRBJ2-6	NA	TGTGCCAGCAGCCCTTCCGCGAACTCTGGGGCCAACGTCCTGACTTTC	CASSPSANSGANVLTF
TRBV7-3	many	TRBJ2-5	NA	TGTGCCAGCAGCTTAAATGAGGAGACCCAGTACTTC	CASSLNEETQYF
TRBV6-1	many	TRBJ1-4	NA	TGTGCCAGCAGTACACTTAAGGGGGAAAAACTGTTTTTT	CASSTLKGEKLFF
TRBV28	many	TRBJ2-7	TRBD1	TGTGCCAGCACCGGACAGGGAGGCTCCTACGAGCAGTACTTC	CASTGQGGSYEQYF
TRBV4-2	many	TRBJ1-2	NA	TGTGCCAGCAGCCAAGGGGATAACAACTATGGCTACACCTTC	CASSQGDNNYGYTF
TRBV28	many	TRBJ1-2	NA	TGTGCCAGCAGCTCCCAGGGTTATGGCTACACCTTC	CASSSQGYGYTF
TRBV29-1	few	TRBJ2-7	NA	TGCAGCGTTCAGGACAGCGTCTCCTACGAGCAGTACTTC	CSVQDSVSYEQYF
TRBV18	few	TRBJ2-5	NA	TGTGCCAGCTCACCGACTTCAAGCGGGCTACAAGAGACCCAGTACTTC	CASSPTSSGLQETQYF
TRBV20-1	NA	TRBJ1-5	TRBD1	TGCAGTGCTAGAGACAGGGGACAGGAGCAGCCCCAGCATTTT	CSARDRGQEQPQHF
TRBV20-1	many	TRBJ2-7	TRBD2	TGCAGTGCTCGCGCCGGGAGGGGATTGGCCTACGAGCAGTACTTC	CSARAGRGLAYEQYF
TRBV5-1	many	TRBJ2-1	NA	TGCGCCAGCAGCTTCAGAACTTGGGCGTTGGATGAGCAGTTCTTC	CASSFRTWALDEQFF
TRBV7-2	many	TRBJ1-6	NA	TGTGCCAGCAGGGGGGCGAATTCACCCCTCCACTTT	CASRGANSPLHF
TRBV7-2	many	TRBJ2-7	TRBD2	TGTGCCAGCAGCTTAGCGTGGCAGGGTAGTCCCTCTCTAGCGGGAGATATATACGAGCAGTACTTC	CASSLAWQGSPSLAGDIYEQYF
TRBV20-1	NA	TRBJ2-1	TRBD2	TGCAGTGCTAGTACGAACTTTCCAGCGGGATGCACGTTCTTC	CSASTNFPAGCTFF
TRBV4-1	few	TRBJ2-1	NA	TGCGCCAGCACCCAGCCGCAATCTTACAATGAGCAGTTCTTC	CASTQPQSYNEQFF
TRBV6-2/TRBV6-3	NA	TRBJ1-3	TRBD1	TGTGCCAGCAGCCCAGGGGGCGCAGACTATGGAAACACCATATATTTT	CASSPGGADYGNTIYF
TRBV7-2	many	TRBJ2-3	NA	TGTGCCAGCAGCCTCCAGGCCGGTCAGACAGATACGCAGTATTTT	CASSLQAGQTDTQYF
TRBV27	many	TRBJ1-1	TRBD1	TGTGCCAGCAGTTCCCAGGGGGCTAGGGTAAACACTGAAGCTTTCTTT	CASSSQGARVNTEAFF
TRBV9	few	TRBJ2-1	NA	TGTGCCAGCAGCTTAGGAGAGATCTCCTACAATGAGCAGTTCTTC	CASSLGEISYNEQFF
TRBV7-2	many	TRBJ1-5	NA	TGTGCCAGCAGCCCCCTGACAGGCAATCAGCCCCAGCATTTT	CASSPLTGNQPQHF
TRBV7-8	many	TRBJ2-7	NA	TGTGCCAGCAGCTTAGGGTGGGCCCTGAACAAGAACTACGAGCAGTACTTC	CASSLGWALNKNYEQYF
TRBV4-1	many	TRBJ2-7	TRBD1	TGCGCCAGCAGCACCGACAGGGGTCCTACCTACGAGCAGTACTTC	CASSTDRGPTYEQYF
TRBV7-9	many	TRBJ1-1	NA	TGTGCCAGCAGCCACGAAACTACCAGGTCCCCAAAGGTGAACACTGAAGCTTTCTTT	CASSHETTRSPKVNTEAFF
TRBV12-3/TRBV12-4	NA	TRBJ1-1	NA	TGTGCCAGCAGCCTCCGGACGGAGGTCGCTGAAGCTTTCTTT	CASSLRTEVAEAFF
TRBV18	few	TRBJ2-7	TRBD1	TGTGCCAGCTCAACAGGGGGCTACGAGCAGTACTTC	CASSTGGYEQYF
TRBV7-8	many	TRBJ2-2	TRBD2	TGTGCCAGCACCCTAGCGGGAGGATTTACCGGGGAGCTGTTTTTT	CASTLAGGFTGELFF
TRBV24-1	NA	TRBJ1-5	NA	TGTGCCACAAGTGATTTCCTTAGCAGTCAGCCCCAGCATTTT	CATSDFLSSQPQHF
TRBV20-1	many	TRBJ2-3	NA	TGCAGTTGGTCCGGAGGTGACGATACGCAGTATTTT	CSWSGGDDTQYF
TRBV7-9	NA	TRBJ1-1	NA	TGTGCCAGCAGCCAGCCAGCGAACACTGAAGCTCTCTTT	CASSQPANTEALF
TRBV12-3/TRBV12-4	few	TRBJ2-3	TRBD2	TGTGCCAGCAGTCTCCCTCAGCGGGACCGCCGGGATACGCAGTATTTT	CASSLPQRDRRDTQYF
TRBV13	NA	TRBJ2-7	NA	TGTGCCAGCAGCCCCGAGGGTATTAACTACGAGCAGTACTTC	CASSPEGINYEQYF